At least ten counts were recorded for the clone carrying this TCR beta chain. This record belongs to a study of T-cell reconstitution after alpha-beta-depleted transplantation in children. Unique molecular identifiers were incorporated into the prepared TCRbeta library. MiXCR, run by TCRdb on the PCR reads, gives a single entry per CDR3 protein. The sample has about 240,000 distinct CDR3 sequences, about 12% seen once. The CDR3 sequence is 13 residues long. Germline-derived CDR1 and CDR2 are DFQATT and SNEGSKA (reference sequence). This TCR derives from a human donor who donated a stem cell graft to a child with acute lymphoblastic leukemia. The chain couples TRBV20-1 to TRBJ1-2, with D hard to call. This specimen was PBMCs from the stem cell graft donor, taken from the stem cell graft. CDR3 sequence: CSRKGSGGDGYTF. In DNA form, the CDR3 reads TGCAGCCGAAAGGGATCGGGTGGCGATGGCTACACCTTC.